These 14 T cell receptor beta chains share one sample of origin, sequenced in a study of cytomegalovirus exposure and HLA in healthy donors. With 60 Vbeta and 13 Jbeta primers, the PCR was carried out. Method: immunoSEQ multiplex PCR; TCRdb's copy keeps in-frame clones and lacks some. The top ten hold roughly 3.7% of the sample, which has about 110,000 clones, around 85% seen once. The material sequenced was PBMCs. Every receptor here comes from a man aged 55 to 69 in good health and CMV-seronegative.

The chain is built from TRBV19 and TRBJ1-1, with a possible D match to TRBD1 (6 bases). CDR1 LNHDA and CDR2 SQIVND come from the germline V gene (reference sequence). CDR3 length: 12 residues. V was shortened by 7 bases and J by 7 bases, with 13 bases between the two germline ends. CDR3 loop: CASTNTGSEAFF. CDR3 DNA: TGTGCCAGTACCAACACAGGGAGTGAAGCTTTCTTT.

The rearrangement uses TRBV11-3 and TRBJ2-1, with TRBD2 matching 13 bases. The CDR3 length is 16 residues. CDR1 is SGHNT and CDR2 is YENEEA in the germline V gene. V shed 9 bases and J 7 bases; nucleotides not matched to a gene: 12. CDR3 protein: CARKRRRTSGGNEQFF. The CDR3 DNA is TGTGCCAGAAAGCGTCGTAGGACTAGCGGGGGAAATGAGCAGTTCTTC.

This clone was seen more than once but under ten times. The chain joins TRBV7-2 to TRBJ2-3; 8 bases match TRBD1. Germline V gives CDR1 SGHTA, CDR2 FQGNSA. With V trimmed by 4 bases and J by 3 bases, 3 bases remained unmatched. There are 14 residues in the CDR3. The CDR3 here is CASSSRQGTDTQYF. The DNA of the CDR3 is TGTGCCAGCAGCTCCAGACAGGGGACAGATACGCAGTATTTT.

DNA of the CDR3: TGCGCCAGCAGCTTGGCCGCAGGGGAAGTGACCCAGTACTTC. Residues: CASSLAAGEVTQYF. This chain joins TRBV5-1 and TRBJ2-5; TRBD1 is a possible D gene (6 bases). Germline loops: CDR1 SGHRS, CDR2 YFSETQ. Trimming pared 0 bases from V and 7 bases from J, leaving 13 bases between. The length of the CDR3 is 14 residues.

The V call is TRBV9, the J call TRBJ1-5; a possible D gene is TRBD1 (5 bases). The CDR3 runs 15 residues. V was clipped by 0 bases and J by 1 base, with 8 bases between them. Germline CDR1 and CDR2: SGDLS and YYNGEE. The CDR3 region is CASSVGQGSNQPQHF. The CDR3 coding sequence is TGTGCCAGCAGCGTAGGGCAGGGAAGCAATCAGCCCCAGCATTTT.

The genes are TRBV5-1 and TRBJ2-2, with D possibly being TRBD2 (5 bases). Trimming removed 7 bases at V and 0 bases at J, with 13 bases between. This CDR3 contains 15 residues. From germline, CDR1 is SGHRS and CDR2 YFSETQ. The CDR3 loop is CASRHGGSNTGELFF. CDR3 nucleotide sequence: TGCGCCAGCCGCCATGGAGGCTCGAACACCGGGGAGCTGTTTTTT.

This chain connects TRBV11-2 to TRBJ2-1; weak D call: TRBD1 (5 bases). Trimming pared 2 bases from V and 3 bases from J, leaving 5 bases between. CDR1 and CDR2 from the germline V gene are SGHAT and FQNNGV. CDR3 size: 13 residues. CDR3: CASSLRGYNEQFF. CDR3 coding DNA: TGTGCCAGCAGCTTAAGGGGCTACAATGAGCAGTTCTTC.

This clone was picked up one time. J is TRBJ2-7 and V is TRBV4-3; 7 bases agree with TRBD1. This CDR3 has 15 amino acids. The germline CDR1 and CDR2 sequences are LGHNA and YSLEER. The V and J ends lost 1 base and 3 bases, in that order; junction bases with no gene match: 6. CDR3 bases: TGCGCCAGCAGCCAAGGTTACAGGGGAAGCTACGAGCAGTACTTC. It codes for CASSQGYRGSYEQYF.

This sequence joins TRBV20-1 and TRBJ1-1; the match to TRBD1 covers 7 bases. The CDR3 runs 11 residues. Germline-derived CDR1 and CDR2 are DFQATT and SNEGSKA (reference sequence). Unmatched junction bases numbered 3, after V lost 8 bases and J lost 3 bases. CDR3 sequence: CSSRGDTEAFF. DNA of the CDR3: TGCAGTTCCAGGGGGGACACTGAAGCTTTCTTT.

The chain has TRBV2 and TRBJ2-2; the D gene is possibly TRBD1 (6 bases). CDR1 is SNHLY, CDR2 FYNNEI, per germline. Trimming cost V 2 bases and J 4 bases, with 11 bases left between them. The CDR3 runs to 15 residues. CDR3 bases: TGTGCCAGCAGTGAACAGGGGCGTAGCACCGGGGAGCTGTTTTTT. Amino acids: CASSEQGRSTGELFF.

This clone has more than one count but fewer than ten. The chain links TRBV7-9 to TRBJ1-1, with 8 bases lining up with TRBD1. Germline CDR1 and CDR2: SEHNR and FQNEAQ (reference sequence). V lost 1 base to trimming and J lost 1 base; unmatched junction nucleotides: 2. The CDR3 has 15 residues. The CDR3 DNA sequence: TGTGCCAGCAGCTTAGGGACAGGGACGAACACTGAAGCTTTCTTT. This gives the protein CASSLGTGTNTEAFF.

The rearrangement joins TRBV18 to TRBJ2-5; TRBD1 is a possible D gene (6 bases). The ends were cut back, 5 bases at V and 5 bases at J, with 15 bases in the middle. Germline lookup yields CDR1 KGHSH and CDR2 LQKENI. The CDR3 spans 14 residues. The CDR3 loop reads CASSTTGYGETQYF. The CDR3 coding sequence is TGTGCCAGCTCAACAACAGGGTACGGGGAGACCCAGTACTTC.

V usage is TRBV9 and J usage is TRBJ1-3; TRBD1 is a possible D gene (6 bases). The CDR3 has 15 residues. V was cut by 3 bases and J by 2 bases, with 12 bases left in between. Germline loops: CDR1 SGDLS, CDR2 YYNGEE. The CDR3 DNA follows: TGTGCCAGCAGCGGAACAGGGATCCCTGGAAACACCATATATTTT. Translating gives CASSGTGIPGNTIYF.

V usage is TRBV5-8 and J usage is TRBJ2-2, with 9 positions matching TRBD1. Germline assignment: CDR1 SGHTS and CDR2 YDEGEE. V dropped 0 bases and J dropped 7; count of bases not matched to a gene: 4. The CDR3 consists of 15 residues. This chain's CDR3 is CASSLGDRENGELFF. The CDR3 region has the DNA TGTGCCAGCAGCTTGGGGGACAGGGAGAACGGGGAGCTGTTTTTT.